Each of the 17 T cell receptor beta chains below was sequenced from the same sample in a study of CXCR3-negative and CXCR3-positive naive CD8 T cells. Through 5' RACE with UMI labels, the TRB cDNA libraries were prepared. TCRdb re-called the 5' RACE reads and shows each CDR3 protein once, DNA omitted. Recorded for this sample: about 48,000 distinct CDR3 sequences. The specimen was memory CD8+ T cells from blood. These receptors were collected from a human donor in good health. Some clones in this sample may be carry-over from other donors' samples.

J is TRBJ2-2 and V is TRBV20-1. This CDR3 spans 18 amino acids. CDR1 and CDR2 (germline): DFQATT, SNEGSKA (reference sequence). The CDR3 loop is CSAREAKGFVGDTGELFF.

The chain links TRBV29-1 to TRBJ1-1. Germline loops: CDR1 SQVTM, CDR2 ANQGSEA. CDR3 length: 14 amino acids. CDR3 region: CSALGGELDTEAFF.

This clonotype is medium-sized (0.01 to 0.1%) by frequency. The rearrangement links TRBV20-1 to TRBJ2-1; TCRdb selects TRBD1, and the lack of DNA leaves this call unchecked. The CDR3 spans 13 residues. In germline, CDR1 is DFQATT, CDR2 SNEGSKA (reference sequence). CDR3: CSARGQADNEQFF.

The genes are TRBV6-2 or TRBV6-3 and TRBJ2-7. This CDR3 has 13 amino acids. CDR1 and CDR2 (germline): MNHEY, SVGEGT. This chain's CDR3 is CASNAGGSYEQYF.

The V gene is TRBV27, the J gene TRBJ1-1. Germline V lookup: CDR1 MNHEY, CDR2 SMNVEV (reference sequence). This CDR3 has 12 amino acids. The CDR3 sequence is CASRGGWAEAFF.

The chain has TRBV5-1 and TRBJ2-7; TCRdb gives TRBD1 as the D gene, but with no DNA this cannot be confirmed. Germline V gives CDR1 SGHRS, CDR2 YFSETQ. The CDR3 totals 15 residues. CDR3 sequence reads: CASSLSGTASYEQYF.

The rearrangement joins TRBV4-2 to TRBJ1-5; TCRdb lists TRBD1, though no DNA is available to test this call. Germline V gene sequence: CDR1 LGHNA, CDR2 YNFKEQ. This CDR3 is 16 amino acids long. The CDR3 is CASSQGSAGSNQPQHF.

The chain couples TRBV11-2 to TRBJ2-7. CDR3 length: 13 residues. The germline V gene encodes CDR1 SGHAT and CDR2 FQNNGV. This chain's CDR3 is CASRDNYKDEQYF.

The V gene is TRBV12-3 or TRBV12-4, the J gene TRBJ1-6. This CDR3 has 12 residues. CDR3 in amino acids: CASSEGDSPLHF.

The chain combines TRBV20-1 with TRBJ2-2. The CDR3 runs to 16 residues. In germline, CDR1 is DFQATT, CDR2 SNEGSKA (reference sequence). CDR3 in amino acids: CSAREDFRSESGELFF.

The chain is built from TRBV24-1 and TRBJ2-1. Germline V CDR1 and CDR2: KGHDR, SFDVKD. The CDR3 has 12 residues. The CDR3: CATSDYIGSQFF.

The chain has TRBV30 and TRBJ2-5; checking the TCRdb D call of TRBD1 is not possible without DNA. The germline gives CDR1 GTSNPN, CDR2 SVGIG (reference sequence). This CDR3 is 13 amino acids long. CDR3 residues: CAWRGTYQETQYF. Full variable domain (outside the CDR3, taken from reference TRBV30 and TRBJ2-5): SQTIHQWPATLVQPVGSPLSLECTVEGTSNPNLYWYRQAAGRGLQLLFYSVGIGQISSEVPQNLSASRPQDRQFILSSKKLLLSDSGFYLCAWRGTYQETQYFGPGTRLLVL.

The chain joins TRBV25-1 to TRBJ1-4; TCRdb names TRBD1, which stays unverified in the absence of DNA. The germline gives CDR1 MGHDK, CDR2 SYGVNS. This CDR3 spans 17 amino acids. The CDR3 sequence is CASSDSAVQDRGEKLFF.

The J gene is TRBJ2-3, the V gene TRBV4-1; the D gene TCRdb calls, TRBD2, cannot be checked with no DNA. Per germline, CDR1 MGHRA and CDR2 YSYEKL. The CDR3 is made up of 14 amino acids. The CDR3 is CASSLRDFGDTQYF.

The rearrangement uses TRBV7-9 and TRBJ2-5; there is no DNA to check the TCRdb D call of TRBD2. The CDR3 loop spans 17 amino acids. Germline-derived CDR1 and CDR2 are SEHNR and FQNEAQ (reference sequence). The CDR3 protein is CASSSSTQLALVETQYF.

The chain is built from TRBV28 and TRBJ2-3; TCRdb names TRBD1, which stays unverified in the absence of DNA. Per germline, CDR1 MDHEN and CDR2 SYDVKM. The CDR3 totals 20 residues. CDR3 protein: CASSYPTGTGRSGRMDTQYF. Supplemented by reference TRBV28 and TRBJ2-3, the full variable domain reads DVKVTQSSRYLVKRTGEKVFLECVQDMDHENMFWYRQDPGLGLRLIYFSYDVKMKEKGDIPEGYSVSREKKERFSLILESASTNQTSMYLCASSYPTGTGRSGRMDTQYFGPGTRLTVL.

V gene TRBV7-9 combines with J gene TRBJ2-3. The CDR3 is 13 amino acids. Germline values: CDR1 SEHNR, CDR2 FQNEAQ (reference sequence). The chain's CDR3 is CDSSLEPRDTQYF.